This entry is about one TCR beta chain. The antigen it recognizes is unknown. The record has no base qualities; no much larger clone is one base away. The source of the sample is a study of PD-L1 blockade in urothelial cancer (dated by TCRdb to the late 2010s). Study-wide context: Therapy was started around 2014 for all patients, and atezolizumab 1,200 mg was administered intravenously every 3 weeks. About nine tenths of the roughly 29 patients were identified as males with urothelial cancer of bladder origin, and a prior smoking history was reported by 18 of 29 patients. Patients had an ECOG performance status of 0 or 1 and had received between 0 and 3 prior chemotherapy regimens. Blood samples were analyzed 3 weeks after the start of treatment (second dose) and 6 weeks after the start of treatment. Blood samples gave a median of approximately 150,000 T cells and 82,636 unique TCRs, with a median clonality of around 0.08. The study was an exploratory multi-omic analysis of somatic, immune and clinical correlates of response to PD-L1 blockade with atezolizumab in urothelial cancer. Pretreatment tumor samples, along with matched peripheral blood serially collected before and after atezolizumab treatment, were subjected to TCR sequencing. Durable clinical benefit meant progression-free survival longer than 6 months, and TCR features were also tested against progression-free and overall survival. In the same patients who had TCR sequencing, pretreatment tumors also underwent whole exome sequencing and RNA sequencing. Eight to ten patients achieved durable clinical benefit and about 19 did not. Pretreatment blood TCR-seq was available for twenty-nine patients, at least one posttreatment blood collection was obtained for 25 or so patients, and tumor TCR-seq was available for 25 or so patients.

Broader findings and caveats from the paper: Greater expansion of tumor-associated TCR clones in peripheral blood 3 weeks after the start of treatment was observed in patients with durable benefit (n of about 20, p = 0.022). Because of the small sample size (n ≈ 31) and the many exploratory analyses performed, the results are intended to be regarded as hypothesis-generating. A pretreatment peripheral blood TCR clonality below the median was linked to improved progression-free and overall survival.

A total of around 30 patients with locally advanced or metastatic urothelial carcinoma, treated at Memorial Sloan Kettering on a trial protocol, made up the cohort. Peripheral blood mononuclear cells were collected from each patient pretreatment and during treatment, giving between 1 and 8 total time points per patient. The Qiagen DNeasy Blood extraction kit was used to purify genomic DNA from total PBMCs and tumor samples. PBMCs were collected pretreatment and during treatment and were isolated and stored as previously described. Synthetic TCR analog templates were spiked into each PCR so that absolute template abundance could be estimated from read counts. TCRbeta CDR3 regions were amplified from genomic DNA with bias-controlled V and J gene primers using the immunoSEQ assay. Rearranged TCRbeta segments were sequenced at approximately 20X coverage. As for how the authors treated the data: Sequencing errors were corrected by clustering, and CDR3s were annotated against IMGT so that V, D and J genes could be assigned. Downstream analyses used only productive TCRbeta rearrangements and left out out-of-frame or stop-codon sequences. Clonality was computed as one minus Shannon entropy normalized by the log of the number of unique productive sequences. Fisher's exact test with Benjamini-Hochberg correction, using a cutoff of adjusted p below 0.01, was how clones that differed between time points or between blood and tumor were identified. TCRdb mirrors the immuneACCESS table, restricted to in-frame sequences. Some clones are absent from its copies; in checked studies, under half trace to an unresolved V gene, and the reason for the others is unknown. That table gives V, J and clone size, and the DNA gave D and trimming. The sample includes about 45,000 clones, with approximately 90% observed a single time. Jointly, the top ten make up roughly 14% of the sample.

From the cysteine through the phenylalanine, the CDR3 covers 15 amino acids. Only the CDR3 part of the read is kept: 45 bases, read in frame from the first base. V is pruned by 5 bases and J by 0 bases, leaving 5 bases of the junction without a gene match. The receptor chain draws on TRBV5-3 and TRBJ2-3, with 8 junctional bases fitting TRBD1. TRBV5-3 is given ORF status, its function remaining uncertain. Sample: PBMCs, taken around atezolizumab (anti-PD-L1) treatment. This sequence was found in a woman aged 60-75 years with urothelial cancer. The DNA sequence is TGTGCCAGAAGTTACGGACAGGGTAGCACAGATACGCAGTATTTT. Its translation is CARSYGQGSTDTQYF.